The present T cell receptor beta chain was sequenced within a study of T cell responses to AZD1222 COVID-19 vaccine (dated by TCRdb to the early 2020s). Regarding the study in general: Because spike-specific TCR depth and breadth did not differ between the two schedules, AZD1222 recipients who got a second dose at roughly 4 weeks were pooled with those who got a second dose at roughly 12 weeks. TCR sequencing was performed for 230 to 250 trial participants, of whom about 200 were given two doses of AZD1222 and 26 were given two doses of MenACWY control vaccine. Trial participants were enrolled into age subgroups of 18-55, 56-69 and 70-plus years, which contained about 150, 27 and 61 TCR-sequenced participants, respectively. Points the paper makes about the study in general: Participants were mostly white British and included more females than males, and it was suggested by the authors that clonal diversity may have been underestimated. After two AZD1222 doses, both the breadth and the depth of spike-specific TCRs were significantly higher than at day 0 and than in MenACWY recipients. The 56-69-year group was small, and its depth increase did not reach significance, likely because of low power. Vaccine-associated CD4 TCRs spanned the whole spike protein, with dominant responses in regions 160-218 and 743-854. Because no samples from the day 14 peak response were available, repertoires could be characterized only after the peak T cell response. Epitopes outside the regions mutated in the B.1.351 and B.1.1.7 variants were reportedly recognized by nearly half of the unique spike-specific TCRs. Conclusions about previously exposed vaccinees were limited because only a handful of AZD1222 recipients were SARS-CoV-2 seropositive at baseline.

Notes on this clone: Its antigen target is currently unknown. No qualities accompany the bases; no much larger clone lies one base away.

The CDR3 regions of human TCRbeta chains were subjected to immunosequencing. On the study's bioinformatics: TCRs in the repertoires were matched against a reference library of SARS-CoV-2-specific TCRs that had been generated with the MIRA antigen-specificity platform. Breadth meant the fraction of unique TCRs that were SARS-CoV-2-associated, whereas depth meant the fraction of total T cells that were SARS-CoV-2-associated. Using the MIRA data, each spike-specific TCR was assigned both to the spike region to which the TCR was reactive and to a CD4 or CD8 class. Log10-transformed breadth and depth values were compared by one-way ANOVA with Sidak's multiple comparisons tests. Sourced from immuneACCESS, this table was stored by TCRdb with only in-frame sequences that have V and J called. A share of the clones is absent; for the studies checked, an unresolved V gene accounts for under half, and the remainder has no known explanation. The V and J calls and clone size are taken from that table; D and trimming were inferred from the DNA. The sample yields 95,000 to 150,000 clones; approximately 88% were counted once. The top ten hold less than 6% of the sample.

Spanning cysteine to phenylalanine, the CDR3 consists of 15 amino acids. Only the CDR3 portion is preserved as DNA: 45 bases, with reading frame beginning at the first base. Unmatched junction bases come to 9, with V trimmed by 6 bases and J by 3 bases. Sequences MNHNY (CDR1) and SVGAGI (CDR2) are obtained from the germline V gene (reference sequence). The time point label on this specimen signifies: baseline before first vaccination. The vaccinee samples were drawn from two UK trials, COV001 and COV002, one of which was a single-blind randomized controlled phase 2/3 trial testing AZD1222 (ChAdOx1 nCoV-19) in healthy adults. For TCRbeta chain sequencing, PBMC samples from trial participants were taken at day 0 and at day 28 after the second dose.

The source material was peripheral blood, sampled on day 0 of AZD1222 vaccination. The rearrangement combines TRBV6-6 with TRBJ2-7, and TRBD1 matches 9 of the central bases. The receptor was isolated from an adult in good health. The nucleotide sequence is TGTGCCAGCAGCTCCGGTCCGGACAGGGGCTACGAGCAGTACTTC. It is translated as CASSSGPDRGYEQYF.